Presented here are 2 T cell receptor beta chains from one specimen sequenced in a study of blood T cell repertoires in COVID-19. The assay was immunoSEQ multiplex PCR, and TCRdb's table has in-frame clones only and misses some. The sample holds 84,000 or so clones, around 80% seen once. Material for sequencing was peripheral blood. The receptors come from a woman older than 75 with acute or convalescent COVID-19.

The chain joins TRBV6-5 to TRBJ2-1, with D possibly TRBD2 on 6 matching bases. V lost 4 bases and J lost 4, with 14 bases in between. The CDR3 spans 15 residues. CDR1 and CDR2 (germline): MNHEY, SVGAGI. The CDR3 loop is CASSSAGLPYNEQFF. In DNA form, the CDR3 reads TGTGCCAGCAGTTCCGCGGGACTCCCTTACAATGAGCAGTTCTTC.

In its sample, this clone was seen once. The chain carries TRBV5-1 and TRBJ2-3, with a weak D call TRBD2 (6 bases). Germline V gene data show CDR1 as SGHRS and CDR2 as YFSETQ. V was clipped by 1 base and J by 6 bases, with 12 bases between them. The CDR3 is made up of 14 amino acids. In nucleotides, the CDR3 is TGCGCCAGCAGCTTGTTTGGGGCGGGGGATACGCAGTATTTT. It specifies CASSLFGAGDTQYF.